Shown below are 22 T cell receptor beta chains from a single sample sequenced in a study of cytomegalovirus exposure and HLA in healthy donors. In the PCR, 60 Vbeta and 13 Jbeta primers were used. The assay was immunoSEQ multiplex PCR, and TCRdb's table has in-frame clones only and misses some. The sample lists 210,000 or so clones, about three quarters seen once, with around 1.8% in the top ten. The source material was PBMCs. These receptor sequences come from a young man in good health and CMV-seronegative.

The chain has TRBV30 and TRBJ2-1, with TRBD2 matching 12 bases. This CDR3 has 18 residues. The germline V gene encodes CDR1 GTSNPN and CDR2 SVGIG (reference sequence). V trimming: 5 bases; J trimming: 3 bases; junction bases outside the gene matches: 14. The CDR3 sequence: CAWAPTTSGRPFYNEQFF. The CDR3 DNA is TGTGCCTGGGCCCCCACCACTAGCGGGAGGCCCTTCTACAATGAGCAGTTCTTC.

This clone has just one count. The chain joins TRBV7-2 to TRBJ1-3; 7 bases match TRBD1. This CDR3 spans 15 amino acids. Germline CDR1 and CDR2: SGHTA and FQGNSA. Trimming took 1 base from V and 8 from J; bases not matched to a gene: 8. CDR3: CASSLGPDRVDTIYF. DNA of the CDR3: TGTGCCAGCAGCTTAGGTCCTGACAGGGTTGACACCATATATTTT. The entire variable domain, with the rest obtained from reference TRBV7-2 and TRBJ1-3, is as follows: GAGVSQSPSNKVTEKGKDVELRCDPISGHTALYWYRQSLGQGLEFLIYFQGNSAPDKSGLPSDRFSAERTGGSVSTLTIQRTQQEDSAVYLCASSLGPDRVDTIYFGEGSWLTVV.

The V call is TRBV4-2, the J call TRBJ2-1, with 11 positions matching TRBD2. V shed 6 bases and J 7 bases; nucleotides not matched to a gene: 8. CDR1 and CDR2 (germline): LGHNA, YNFKEQ. This CDR3 is 15 amino acids long. The CDR3 region has the DNA TGTGCCAGCAGTGGGGCGACTAGCGGGACGAATGAGCAGTTCTTC. Translating gives CASSGATSGTNEQFF.

This rearrangement joins TRBV4-2 to TRBJ2-1; 8 bases align to TRBD1. The J segment lost 6 bases and the V segment lost 0 bases, leaving 4 bases of the junction unmatched. This CDR3 comprises 15 residues. Per the germline V gene, CDR1 is LGHNA and CDR2 is YNFKEQ. The CDR3 DNA is TGTGCCAGCAGCCAAGATAACAGGGGGTTCAATGAGCAGTTCTTC. This translates into CASSQDNRGFNEQFF.

The genes are TRBV4-3 and TRBJ2-6; no clear D. The CDR3 is made up of 17 amino acids. Germline assignment: CDR1 LGHNA and CDR2 YSLEER. V lost 0 bases to trimming and J lost 0 bases, with 9 bases between them. CDR3 sequence: CASSQDRRHSGANVLTF. The CDR3 DNA follows: TGCGCCAGCAGCCAAGATCGCAGGCACTCTGGGGCCAACGTCCTGACTTTC.

This rearrangement joins TRBV9 to TRBJ2-1, with 11 positions matching TRBD2. Trimming removed 4 bases from V and 7 bases from J; junction bases left unmatched: 7. Germline assignment: CDR1 SGDLS and CDR2 YYNGEE. This CDR3 has 15 amino acids. The CDR3 bases are TGTGCCAGCAGCCTTACTAGCGGGAGTAATAATGAGCAGTTCTTC. Translated: CASSLTSGSNNEQFF.

The chain uses TRBV10-3 and TRBJ2-7; no definite D call. This CDR3 is 14 amino acids long. V lost 2 bases, J lost 0 bases, and 8 bases lay in between. Germline-derived CDR1 and CDR2 are ENHRY and SYGVKD. The CDR3 region has the DNA TGTGCCATCAGTGAGCGGCCGGGCTCCTACGAGCAGTACTTC. It is translated as CAISERPGSYEQYF.

This clone was seen a few times. The chain joins TRBV7-2 to TRBJ1-3; 8 bases line up with TRBD1. CDR1 and CDR2 from the germline V gene are SGHTA and FQGNSA. The CDR3 loop spans 16 amino acids. With V trimmed by 5 bases and J by 4 bases, 10 bases remained unmatched. CDR3 coding DNA: TGTGCCAGCAGCCTACTGGACAGGGTGGAAGGAAACACCATATATTTT. The encoded protein is CASSLLDRVEGNTIYF.

The chain recombines TRBV28 with TRBJ2-7, with 9 bases lining up with TRBD2. The CDR3 is 16 amino acids. Germline CDR1 is MDHEN and CDR2 is SYDVKM. Trimming took 4 bases from V and 0 from J; bases not matched to a gene: 7. The DNA of the CDR3 is TGTGCCAGCAGTTCCGTCGCGGGAGGGCTCTCCTACGAGCAGTACTTC. This gives the protein CASSSVAGGLSYEQYF. The full variable domain, with the rest looked up from reference TRBV28 and TRBJ2-7, is DVKVTQSSRYLVKRTGEKVFLECVQDMDHENMFWYRQDPGLGLRLIYFSYDVKMKEKGDIPEGYSVSREKKERFSLILESASTNQTSMYLCASSSVAGGLSYEQYFGPGTRLTVT.

The rearrangement joins TRBV7-2 to TRBJ2-1, with 11 bases matching TRBD2. This CDR3 spans 17 amino acids. Germline CDR1 reads SGHTA; CDR2 reads FQGNSA. The trim removed 5 bases at V and 8 bases at J, leaving 14 bases unmatched. CDR3 DNA sequence: TGTGCCAGCAGCGCCGCCTCCCCTAGCGGGGGGAACGATGAGCAGTTCTTC. It specifies CASSAASPSGGNDEQFF.

This sequence joins TRBV10-1 and TRBJ2-4; maybe TRBD2 (5 bases). V dropped 0 bases and J dropped 5 bases, with 11 bases sitting between them. The germline gives CDR1 WNHNN, CDR2 SYGVQD (reference sequence). The CDR3 extends over 15 amino acids. CDR3 amino acids: CASSESGERENIQYF. CDR3 sequence (DNA): TGCGCCAGCAGTGAGTCCGGGGAAAGGGAAAACATTCAGTACTTC.

The genes are TRBV27 and TRBJ1-1; TRBD1 agrees at 10 bases. The germline V gene encodes CDR1 MNHEY and CDR2 SMNVEV (reference sequence). The CDR3 spans 17 residues. The ends lost 4 bases at V and 6 bases at J; junction bases unmatched: 14. CDR3 nucleotides: TGTGCCAGCAGTTCGCCGGGACAGGGGCCCCGAGGGGCTGAAGCTTTCTTT. Translated, it gives CASSSPGQGPRGAEAFF.

V gene TRBV9 combines with J gene TRBJ2-3, with 10 positions matching TRBD2. Germline V gives CDR1 SGDLS, CDR2 YYNGEE. CDR3 length: 16 residues. With V trimmed by 4 bases and J by 14 bases, 19 bases remained unmatched. CDR3 sequence (DNA): TGTGCCAGCAGCCCCTCGAGCGGGGGGGCCTTAGGGGAAGGGTATTTT. It codes for CASSPSSGGALGEGYF.

This chain connects TRBV28 to TRBJ1-1, with D possibly TRBD1 on 6 matching bases. Germline loops: CDR1 MDHEN, CDR2 SYDVKM. The CDR3 extends over 11 amino acids. V was clipped by 5 bases and J by 7 bases, with 8 bases between them. CDR3 sequence: CASSRTDEAFF. The DNA of the CDR3 is TGTGCCAGCAGTAGGACAGATGAAGCTTTCTTT.

V is TRBV28 and J is TRBJ1-2, with no clear D. Germline CDR1 reads MDHEN; CDR2 reads SYDVKM. This CDR3 has 14 residues. Trimming shortened V by 2 bases and J by 0 bases, and 7 bases separated the two germline ends. DNA of the CDR3: TGTGCCAGCAGTTTAGGCGGAACTAACTATGGCTACACCTTC. This gives the protein CASSLGGTNYGYTF.

This chain joins TRBV4-3 and TRBJ2-5, with D perhaps TRBD1 (6 bases). With the DNA end fitting TRBJ2-7 better, the J assignment may be wrong. CDR3 size: 16 residues. The germline CDR1 and CDR2 sequences are LGHNA and YSLEER. The CDR3 bases are TGCGCCAGCAGCCCCCACAGAATGGACAGCTCCTACGAGCAGTACTTC. It encodes CASSPHRMDSSYEQYF.

V is TRBV13 and J is TRBJ2-7; no reliable D call. Germline CDR1 is PRHDT and CDR2 is FYEKMQ (reference sequence). V gave up 2 bases and J gave up 3 bases, with 14 bases separating them. This CDR3 is built from 15 residues. The CDR3 protein is CASSLRGVPDYEQYF. DNA for the CDR3: TGTGCCAGCAGCTTAAGAGGAGTACCAGACTACGAGCAGTACTTC.

The genes are TRBV6-6 and TRBJ2-7; D may be TRBD1 (5 bases). The V end was cut by 5 bases, the J end by 5 bases, with 10 bases between. The CDR3 sequence is 12 residues long. Germline CDR1 MNHNY, CDR2 SVGAGI (reference sequence). The CDR3 DNA is TGTGCCAGCAGTGCCAGGGATAACGAGCAGTACTTC. Its translation: CASSARDNEQYF.

The chain is built from TRBV27 and TRBJ1-1; 7 nucleotides agree with TRBD1. The CDR3 has 16 amino acids. CDR1 MNHEY and CDR2 SMNVEV come from the germline V gene (reference sequence). V was clipped by 2 bases and J by 0 bases; unmatched bases: 6. In DNA, the CDR3 is TGTGCCAGCAGTTTAATTGGGGGACAGATGAACACTGAAGCTTTCTTT. It yields the protein CASSLIGGQMNTEAFF.

The genes are TRBV7-8 and TRBJ1-1; D may be TRBD1 (5 bases). This CDR3 has 16 amino acids. V was trimmed by 1 base and J by 4 bases, leaving 16 bases between them. Germline V gives CDR1 SGHVS, CDR2 FQNEAQ. The CDR3: CASSLVRGSIFTEAFF. DNA for the CDR3: TGTGCCAGCAGCTTAGTAAGGGGTTCGATTTTCACTGAAGCTTTCTTT.

This chain connects TRBV9 to TRBJ1-4, with 7 bases lining up with TRBD1. This CDR3 is built from 16 residues. Germline V gene data show CDR1 as SGDLS and CDR2 as YYNGEE. The V gene end was trimmed by 0 bases and the J gene end by 7 bases; junction bases not matched to a gene: 9. This CDR3 reads CASSVAPRQGGEKLFF. CDR3 DNA sequence: TGTGCCAGCAGCGTAGCCCCCAGACAGGGCGGTGAAAAACTGTTTTTT.

CDR3: CSVSEGSGSDEQYF. The CDR3 DNA reads as TGCAGCGTCTCCGAAGGCAGCGGGAGCGACGAGCAGTACTTC. The rearrangement links TRBV29-1 to TRBJ2-7, with 8 nucleotides matching TRBD2. After removal of 6 bases from V and 5 bases from J, the junction contained 12 bases not matched to a gene. Germline loops: CDR1 SQVTM, CDR2 ANQGSEA. The CDR3 consists of 14 residues.